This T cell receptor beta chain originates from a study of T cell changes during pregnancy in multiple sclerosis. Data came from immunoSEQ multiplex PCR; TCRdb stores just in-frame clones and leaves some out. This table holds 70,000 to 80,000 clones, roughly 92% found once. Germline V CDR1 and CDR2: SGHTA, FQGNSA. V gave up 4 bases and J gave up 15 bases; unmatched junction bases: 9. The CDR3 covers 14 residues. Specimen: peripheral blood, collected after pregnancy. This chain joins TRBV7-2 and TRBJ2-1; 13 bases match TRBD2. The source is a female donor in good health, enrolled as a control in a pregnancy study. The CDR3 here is CASSSRGTSGAPFF. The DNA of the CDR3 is TGTGCCAGCAGCTCCCGAGGGACTAGCGGGGCCCCGTTCTTC.